The 8 T cell receptor beta chains below all came from one sample that was sequenced in a study of radiation and T cells in renal cell carcinoma (dated by TCRdb to the early 2020s). The library was produced with the immunoSEQ multiplex PCR assay. The immuneACCESS repertoire file appears here via TCRdb, limited to in-frame rearrangements. These files lack a portion of the clones; in checked studies, under half of the deficit traces to unresolved V genes, and the cause of the others is not known. Here the sample has 90,000 to 100,000 clones; 70% to 90% occur a single time. Approximately 8.4% of the sample is taken by the ten largest. The sample's time point label is to be understood as: baseline pretreatment blood. The treatment or condition label here, explained by the study, means: 15 Gy SBRT to primary tumor, nephrectomy 4 weeks later. This material consisted of blood, taken from a patient whose treatment included radiotherapy and nephrectomy. The receptors were gathered from a man in his forties or fifties with renal cell carcinoma.

This chain connects TRBV27 to TRBJ2-1; D may be TRBD2 (6 bases). The length of the CDR3 is 14 residues. Germline CDR1 MNHEY, CDR2 SMNVEV (reference sequence). Trimming pared 6 bases from V and 6 bases from J, leaving 15 bases between. The CDR3 region is CASSLGGRINEQFF. The DNA of the CDR3 is TGTGCCAGCAGCCTAGGAGGGAGAATCAATGAGCAGTTCTTC.

The genes are TRBV6-6 and TRBJ2-7, with 10 bases matching TRBD2. After removal of 6 bases from V and 2 bases from J, the junction contained 4 bases not matched to a gene. Germline values: CDR1 MNHNY, CDR2 SVGAGI (reference sequence). The CDR3 runs 14 residues. The DNA of the CDR3 is TGTGCCAGCAGACCTAGCGGGAGCACCTACGAGCAGTACTTC. Its protein product is CASRPSGSTYEQYF.

This clone was counted many times. CDR3 amino acids: CAWSVFSEQYF. DNA for the CDR3: TGTGCCTGGAGTGTATTCTCCGAGCAGTACTTC. This chain connects TRBV30 to TRBJ2-7; D gene unclear. The germline gives CDR1 GTSNPN, CDR2 SVGIG (reference sequence). V lost 0 bases and J lost 6, with 6 bases in between. The CDR3 length is 11 residues. Supplemented by reference TRBV30 and TRBJ2-7, the full variable domain reads SQTIHQWPATLVQPVGSPLSLECTVEGTSNPNLYWYRQAAGRGLQLLFYSVGIGQISSEVPQNLSASRPQDRQFILSSKKLLLSDSGFYLCAWSVFSEQYFGPGTRLTVT.

This rearrangement joins TRBV11-2 to TRBJ1-2; 7 bases are a match to TRBD1. Germline V gives CDR1 SGHAT, CDR2 FQNNGV. V lost 5 bases and J lost 3; bases outside the gene matches: 3. The CDR3 runs to 13 residues. The DNA for the CDR3 is TGTGCCAGCAGCCCGCAGGGGGACTATGGCTACACCTTC. Translation: CASSPQGDYGYTF.

CDR3 in DNA: TGCAGCGTTGGGGTTAGCGGGGCGAGAGAGACCCAGTACTTC. Residues: CSVGVSGARETQYF. V usage is TRBV29-1 and J usage is TRBJ2-5, with 8 bases identical to TRBD2. Germline V CDR1 and CDR2: SQVTM, ANQGSEA. There are 14 residues in the CDR3. V lost 4 bases, J lost 4 bases, and 8 bases stayed unmatched.

This rearrangement joins TRBV28 to TRBJ2-7; D tentatively fits TRBD1 or TRBD2 (5 bases each). Trimming removed 1 base at V and 2 bases at J, with 9 bases between. The germline CDR1 and CDR2 sequences are MDHEN and SYDVKM. This CDR3 is built from 14 residues. CDR3 sequence (DNA): TGTGCCAGCAGTTTATCGGGACGGACCTACGAGCAGTACTTC. Its translation is CASSLSGRTYEQYF.

V gene TRBV27 combines with J gene TRBJ2-1; D gene uncertain. The CDR3 length is 13 residues. The germline V gene encodes CDR1 MNHEY and CDR2 SMNVEV (reference sequence). V was clipped by 0 bases and J by 5 bases, with 5 bases between them. This CDR3 is CASSLSGNNEQFF. As DNA, the CDR3 is TGTGCCAGCAGTTTATCGGGAAACAATGAGCAGTTCTTC.

The chain employs TRBV29-1 and TRBJ1-4; tentatively, D is TRBD1 (5 bases). In germline, CDR1 is SQVTM, CDR2 ANQGSEA. Trimming removed 5 bases from V and 8 bases from J, with 24 bases in between. This CDR3 has 16 amino acids. As DNA, the CDR3 is TGCAGCGTTCAAGGGCAAGGTGGGGGTCTAGGCGAAAAACTGTTTTTT. It encodes CSVQGQGGGLGEKLFF.